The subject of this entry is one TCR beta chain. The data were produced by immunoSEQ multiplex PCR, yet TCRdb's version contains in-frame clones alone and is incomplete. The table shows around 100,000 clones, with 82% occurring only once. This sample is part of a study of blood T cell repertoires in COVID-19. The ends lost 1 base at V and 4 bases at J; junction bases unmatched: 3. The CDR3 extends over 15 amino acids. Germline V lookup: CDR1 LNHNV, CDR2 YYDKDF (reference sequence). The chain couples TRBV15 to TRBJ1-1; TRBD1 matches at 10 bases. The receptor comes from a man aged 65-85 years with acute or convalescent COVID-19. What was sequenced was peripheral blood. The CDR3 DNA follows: TGTGCCACCAGCAGAGCCCGGGACAGGGGCACTGAAGCTTTCTTT. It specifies CATSRARDRGTEAFF.